These 10 T cell receptor beta chains share one sample of origin, sequenced in a study of blood T cell repertoires in COVID-19. TCRdb's table, derived via immunoSEQ multiplex PCR, lists solely in-frame clones and lacks some. The sample yields some 530,000 clones, about nine tenths seen once. The specimen was PBMCs or T cells enriched from blood (not recorded which). The receptors originated from a woman aged 55-69 years who had recovered from COVID-19.

J is TRBJ2-5 and V is TRBV4-2; TRBD1 matches at 10 bases. The CDR3 covers 14 residues. The trim removed 5 bases at V and 2 bases at J, leaving 2 bases unmatched. Per the germline V gene, CDR1 is LGHNA and CDR2 is YNFKEQ. The CDR3 DNA follows: TGTGCCAGCAGCAGGACAGGGGGGCAAGAGACCCAGTACTTC. Its translation is CASSRTGGQETQYF.

CDR3 protein: CASSLDTYEQYF. CDR3 coding DNA: TGTGCCAGCAGCTTAGATACCTACGAGCAGTACTTC. The J gene is TRBJ2-7, the V gene TRBV7-9; D not certain. Germline V gene lookup returns CDR1 SEHNR and CDR2 FQNEAQ (reference sequence). This CDR3 is built from 12 residues. The V and J ends lost 1 base and 2 bases respectively, with 3 bases between them.

This chain connects TRBV19 to TRBJ1-2, with D hard to call. The V and J ends lost 0 bases and 8 bases respectively, with 10 bases between them. The CDR3 covers 13 residues. Germline assignment: CDR1 LNHDA and CDR2 SQIVND (reference sequence). The CDR3 is CASSIDRGYGYTF. CDR3 nucleotide sequence: TGTGCCAGTAGTATAGATCGGGGTTACGGCTACACCTTC.

The J gene is TRBJ1-2, the V gene TRBV4-1; D possibly corresponds to TRBD1 (6 bases). The ends were cut back, 3 bases at V and 4 bases at J, with 18 bases in the middle. The germline gives CDR1 MGHRA, CDR2 YSYEKL. The CDR3 consists of 16 residues. CDR3 sequence reads: CASSHATWGRSYGYTF. CDR3 in DNA: TGCGCCAGCAGCCATGCCACGTGGGGGCGCAGCTATGGCTACACCTTC.

This chain joins TRBV5-1 and TRBJ2-3; D is possibly TRBD1 (6 bases). In germline, CDR1 is SGHRS, CDR2 YFSETQ. The V gene lost 0 bases and the J gene lost 3 bases, with 8 bases spanning the gap. This CDR3 spans 14 amino acids. CDR3 sequence: CASSLDGQTDTQYF. The CDR3 DNA sequence: TGCGCCAGCAGCTTGGACGGACAGACAGATACGCAGTATTTT.

This chain uses TRBV4-1 with TRBJ1-2, with D possibly matching TRBD1 (6 bases). Germline CDR1 is MGHRA and CDR2 is YSYEKL. The CDR3 is made up of 14 amino acids. V was cut by 1 base and J by 6 bases, with 12 bases left in between. In nucleotides, the CDR3 is TGCGCCAGCAGCCAAGCAGGGACAAGGAATGGCTACACCTTC. This codes for CASSQAGTRNGYTF.

This chain uses TRBV29-1 with TRBJ2-7; TRBD1 might be the D (5 bases). CDR3 length: 14 residues. The germline CDR1 and CDR2 sequences are SQVTM and ANQGSEA. V lost 2 bases, J lost 0 bases, and 11 bases lay in between. CDR3 nucleotides: TGCAGCGTTGAACCAGGGCCAAGCTCCTACGAGCAGTACTTC. Amino acid sequence: CSVEPGPSSYEQYF.

The chain recombines TRBV5-1 with TRBJ1-1; 9 positions agree with TRBD1. V dropped 5 bases and J dropped 0; count of bases not matched to a gene: 5. Germline loops: CDR1 SGHRS, CDR2 YFSETQ. This CDR3 contains 15 residues. The CDR3 coding sequence is TGCGCCAGCAGGGGACAGGGCGATATGAACACTGAAGCTTTCTTT. This sequence encodes CASRGQGDMNTEAFF.

This chain links TRBV6-5 with TRBJ1-2, with a tentative D call TRBD1 (6 bases). Trimming stripped 7 bases from V and 6 bases from J, with 15 bases between. The CDR3 has 13 amino acids. Germline CDR1 is MNHEY and CDR2 is SVGAGI. CDR3: CASNPGGLHGYTF. CDR3 DNA sequence: TGTGCCAGCAACCCCGGGGGGCTCCATGGCTACACCTTC.

This chain uses TRBV2 with TRBJ1-5; D uncertain. Germline values: CDR1 SNHLY, CDR2 FYNNEI. The CDR3 extends over 13 amino acids. The ends were cut back, 7 bases at V and 4 bases at J, with 11 bases in the middle. The CDR3 region has the DNA TGTGCCAGCACCGCGGATCTTAATCAGCCCCAGCATTTT. Its translation: CASTADLNQPQHF. Filled out from reference TRBV2 and TRBJ1-5, the complete variable domain reads EPEVTQTPSHQVTQMGQEVILRCVPISNHLYFYWYRQILGQKVEFLVSFYNNEISEKSEIFDDQFSVERPDGSNFTLKIRSTKLEDSAMYFCASTADLNQPQHFGDGTRLSIL.